This record looks at one TCR beta chain sequence and its context. This clone was detected only a few times. What this receptor recognizes is not known. The input lacks base qualities; no much larger clone sits a single base away. The time point label on this specimen signifies: cells obtained before transplantation from donor or recipient. CD3+CD4+ and CD3+CD8+ populations were FACS-sorted from unstimulated pre-transplant donor and recipient cells taken from spleen or lymph nodes. Trimming removed 6 bases from V and 1 base from J; the gene matches leave 5 bases unexplained. The cysteine opens and the phenylalanine closes a CDR3 of 15 amino acids. Of all the DNA, just the CDR3 is kept, 45 bases in frame from base 1. CDR1 and CDR2, looked up from the germline V gene, are MGHRA and YSYEKL. The data stem from a study of graft-versus-host responses after intestinal transplantation (dated by TCRdb to the early 2020s). Notes on the research overall: Multivisceral, liver-intestinal, or isolated intestinal transplants were received by the recipients. Alloreactive clones were identified by sequencing pre-transplant mixed lymphocyte reaction products and comparing these products with unstimulated pre-transplant donor and recipient T cells. Rather than going through the commercial service, samples from a few later patients were sequenced in-house on an Illumina MiSeq and processed with MiXCR. After intestinal transplantation, graft-versus-host and host-versus-graft alloreactive T cell clones in the graft, circulation and bone marrow were tracked using bulk TCR-beta CDR3 sequencing. A peak of at least 4% donor T cells among recipient peripheral blood mononuclear cells was the definition used for donor T cell macrochimerism. Every recipient was given anti-thymocyte globulin induction, then maintenance tacrolimus and steroids for two to three years. The cohort enrolled 24 intestinal transplant recipients, one of whom was a retransplant, and a few patients without pretransplant specimens were excluded. Points the paper makes about the study in general: Early after transplant, declines in HvG clones were associated with peak levels of circulating GvH clones. The conclusions were limited by the relatively low number and heterogeneity of the intestinal transplant patients. GvH clones were found in recipient bone marrow, and some of the GvH clones appeared earlier in ileal mucosa or blood, which is consistent with an intestinal mucosal origin. High GvH to HvG T cell clonal ratios were observed in the allografts of patients with donor T cell macrochimerism.

Library generation was performed with the immunoSEQ multiplex PCR assay. For most patients, genomic DNA was isolated with the Qiagen DNeasy Blood and Tissue Kit and shipped frozen to Adaptive Biotechnologies for TCR sequencing. For most patients, genomic DNA was subjected to high-throughput TCR-beta CDR3 sequencing by Adaptive Biotechnologies. Regarding the original processing steps: TCR sequencing data for over 15 patients were retrieved from Adaptive's ImmunoSEQ software; a few other patients were processed with MiXCR and VDJtools. To correct CD4 versus CD8 sorting errors, sequences present in both subsets at a frequency ratio below 5:1 were removed. CDR3 nucleotide sequences shared between donor and recipient were removed because their origin could not be assigned. To count as alloreactive, a clone needed at least 2-fold expansion over unstimulated cells and a minimum CFSE-low frequency of 0.002% (template counts) or 0.001% (read counts). Clones were considered mappable if detected in sequenced pre-transplant spleen, lymph node, or MLR CFSE-low populations of the donor or recipient. The cumulative frequency of alloreactive clones was calculated as a percentage of all sequences, weighted by copy number. What TCRdb holds here is the immuneACCESS table cut down to in-frame rearrangements. Part of the clones is not present; checked against another copy, under half of the missing clones reflect an unresolved V gene, and the others are unexplained. D and trimming were read from the DNA, whereas the V and J calls and clone size are those reported in that table. A total of tens of thousands of clones appear in this sample, roughly nine tenths of them only once. The ten largest account for approximately 0.56% of the sample.

The TCR was taken from a human donor who was the organ donor for an intestinal transplant. This sequence uses TRBV4-1 and TRBJ1-2; TRBD1 agrees with 10 junctional bases. The sequenced sample was unstimulated CD4+ T cells sorted from spleen or lymph node cells, obtained before transplant. The CDR3 protein sequence reads: CASRPDRGSNYGYTF. The base sequence is TGCGCCAGCAGACCGGACAGGGGGAGTAACTATGGCTACACCTTC.